Listed below are T cell receptor beta chains from one sample, sequenced in a study of early T cells in non-severe SARS-CoV-2 infection. TCRdb used MiXCR to reprocess the 5' RACE reads, holding one entry per CDR3 protein. The profile shows tens of thousands of distinct CDR3 sequences, about 15% of them singletons. Sequencing input: whole blood. The receptors originated from an adult who was a healthcare worker with PCR-confirmed SARS-CoV-2 infection or an uninfected control (not recorded which). The CDR3 runs from the conserved cysteine through the conserved F or W. The D gene is left open where the match is weak. Part of the rows lack a size; the others show once, few, many or a class for expanded clones.

J,D,size,V,length,DNA,CDR3
TRBJ2-1,NA,many,TRBV2,10,TGTGCCAGCAGGACCAATGAGCAGTTCTTC,CASRTNEQFF
TRBJ1-6,NA,few,TRBV12-3/TRBV12-4,13,TGTGCCAGCGGAAGGGTGGAGGGTATGCCCCTCCACTTT,CASGRVEGMPLHF
TRBJ2-3,NA,few,TRBV18,17,TGTGCCAGCTCACCTCCCTTGGGGGCTGGAACCACAGATACGCAGTATTTT,CASSPPLGAGTTDTQYF
TRBJ1-3,NA,few,TRBV4-2,15,TGTGCCAGCAGCCCCGGCCAGGGCCCTGAAAACACCATATATTTT,CASSPGQGPENTIYF
TRBJ1-2,TRBD1,few,TRBV4-2,20,TGTGCCAGCAGCCAAGACCCTCCGACCAGGGGGCGGCTTTACAACTATGGCTACACCTTC,CASSQDPPTRGRLYNYGYTF
TRBJ2-1,TRBD1,NA,TRBV20-1,12,TGCAGTGCTATGAAGAACCGGGACAGGGAGTTCTTC,CSAMKNRDREFF
TRBJ2-4,NA,NA,TRBV20-1,18,TGCAGTGCTAGGCCCGACGGGACGCCCGGAGGAGTCAAAAACATTCAGTACTTC,CSARPDGTPGGVKNIQYF
TRBJ2-3,NA,few,TRBV7-2,12,TGTGCCAGCATGGGCGGAGGGGATACGCAGTATTTT,CASMGGGDTQYF
TRBJ2-5,NA,NA,TRBV11-3,16,TGTGCCAGCAGCTCGTGGGACGGCGGGTACCAAGAGACCCAGTACTTC,CASSSWDGGYQETQYF
TRBJ2-1,TRBD2,few,TRBV5-5,14,TGTGCCAGCAGCTTACAGCGGGGGGCCAATGAGCAGTTCTTC,CASSLQRGANEQFF
TRBJ2-3,NA,NA,TRBV7-8,12,TGTGCCAGCAGCCCAGGGGTGGATACGCAGTATTTT,CASSPGVDTQYF
TRBJ2-1,NA,NA,TRBV12-3/TRBV12-4,16,TGTGCCAGCAGTTTTCTTATCGGGGCCGGCAACAATGAGCAGTTCTTC,CASSFLIGAGNNEQFF
TRBJ2-2,TRBD1,NA,TRBV24-1,19,TGTGCCACCAGTGATCGCCGGGACAGGGGGTTCGGTGTGCACGGGGAGCTGTTTTTT,CATSDRRDRGFGVHGELFF